The sequence of this TCR beta chain was determined in a study of T-cell reconstitution after alpha-beta-depleted transplantation in children. Germline CDR1 and CDR2: KGHDR and SFDVKD. Trimming left V 7 bases short and J 0 bases short, with 11 bases between. The CDR3 is 15 amino acids. This clonotype was found a few times. What it binds is not known. Unique molecular identifiers were incorporated during preparation of the TCRbeta library. TCRdb independently ran MiXCR on the PCR reads; one entry per CDR3 protein. The sample yields about 870,000 distinct CDR3 sequences, roughly 15% seen once. General study findings and limits: Several patients had high TCRbeta diversity at day 60; it came from surviving recipient T cells and thymic progenitors. Reports say that about two months after transplant, the alpha-beta T cells came out of several hundred graft clones that had expanded.

The sample was PBMCs, mostly from graft donor cells, taken 360 days after TCRalphabeta/CD19-depleted stem cell transplant. The rearrangement uses TRBV24-1 and TRBJ2-2; D possibly corresponds to TRBD1 (6 bases). The receptor's source is a male patient younger than 18 who had a stem cell transplant for acute lymphoblastic leukemia, so the T cells may come from the graft donor. The CDR3, as DNA: TGTGCCACCAGCGTTACAGGGTCGAACACCGGGGAGCTGTTTTTT. It specifies CATSVTGSNTGELFF.